This T cell receptor beta chain was recovered during a study of regulatory T cells in long-lasting Graves disease. The V gene end was trimmed by 3 bases and the J gene end by 3 bases; junction bases not matched to a gene: 4. CDR3 length equals 14 residues. Per the germline V gene, CDR1 is DFQATT and CDR2 is SNEGSKA (reference sequence). The TCR beta library used iRepertoire HTBI primers with Arm-PCR amplification of CDR3. One entry per CDR3 protein, called by TCRdb with MiXCR from the multiplex PCR reads. The sample records hundreds of thousands of distinct CDR3 sequences, approximately 16% being singletons. Of note for this clonotype: Its antigen is not known.

Study conclusions and caveats: TRBV28, TRBJ1-2 and TRBJ2-5 were segments that persistent disease favored.

The time point here: newly diagnosed GD, antithyroid drugs for less than 3 months. PBMC-extracted RNA yielded the TCR library. This same sample was also taken into another study, of T cells in Graves' hyperthyroidism and ophthalmopathy. From that study: Uncontrolled infection, other autoimmune disease, pregnancy or lactation led to exclusion.

This sequence originates from a woman in her twenties or thirties with Graves disease. The input for sequencing was peripheral blood mononuclear cells (PBMCs), taken at new diagnosis, from a patient treated with antithyroid drugs. The genes are TRBV20-1 and TRBJ2-5; 10 nucleotides agree with TRBD2. The CDR3 DNA follows: TGCAGTGCTAGTCCCCTAGCGGGAGAAGAGACCCAGTACTTC. Its protein is CSASPLAGEETQYF.